This T cell receptor beta chain was retrieved from a study of blood T cell repertoires in COVID-19. Ages ranged from roughly 18 to 95 years, with residence in fewer than 25 US areas. Exposed enrollees encountered a COVID-19 case at some point within 2 weeks before study entry. Assay: immunoSEQ multiplex PCR; the TCRdb copy retains only in-frame clones and omits some. The sample includes 150,000 to 200,000 clones, 84% of them seen just once. This receptor was obtained from a woman in her twenties or thirties who had been exposed to COVID-19. Sequencing was performed on PBMCs or T cells enriched from blood (not recorded which).

CDR3 DNA: TGTGCCAGTAGTATCCCGACACAGGGGATCGGATCTTTCTTT. Protein product: CASSIPTQGIGSFF. V usage is TRBV19 and J usage is TRBJ1-1, with 7 bases that match TRBD1. Germline V lookup: CDR1 LNHDA, CDR2 SQIVND (reference sequence). Trimming at V came to 3 bases and at J to 12 bases, leaving 13 bases not matched to a gene. The CDR3 runs to 14 residues.